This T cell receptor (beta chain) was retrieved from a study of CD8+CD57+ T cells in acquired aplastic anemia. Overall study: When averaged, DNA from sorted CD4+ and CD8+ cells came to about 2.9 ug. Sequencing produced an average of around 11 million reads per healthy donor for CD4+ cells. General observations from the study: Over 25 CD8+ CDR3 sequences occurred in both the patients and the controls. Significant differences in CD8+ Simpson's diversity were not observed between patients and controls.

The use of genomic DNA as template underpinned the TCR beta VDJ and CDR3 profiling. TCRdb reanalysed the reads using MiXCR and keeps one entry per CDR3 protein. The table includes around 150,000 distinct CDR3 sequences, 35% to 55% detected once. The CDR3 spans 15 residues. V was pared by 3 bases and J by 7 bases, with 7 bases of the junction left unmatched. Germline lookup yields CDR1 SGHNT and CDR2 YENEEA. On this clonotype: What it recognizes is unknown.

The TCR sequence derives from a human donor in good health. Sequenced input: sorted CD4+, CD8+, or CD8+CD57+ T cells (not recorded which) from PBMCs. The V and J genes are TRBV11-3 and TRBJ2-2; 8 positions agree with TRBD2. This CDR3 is CASSFGGGRVGELFF. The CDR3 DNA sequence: TGTGCCAGCAGCTTCGGCGGGGGGCGTGTCGGGGAGCTGTTTTTT. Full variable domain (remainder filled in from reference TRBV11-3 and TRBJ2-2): EAGVVQSPRYKIIEKKQPVAFWCNPISGHNTLYWYLQNLGQGPELLIRYENEEAVDDSQLPKDRFSAERLKGVDSTLKIQPAELGDSAVYLCASSFGGGRVGELFFGEGSRLTVL.